This T cell receptor beta chain is from a study of blood T cell repertoires in COVID-19. About the research overall: The origin of the acute and convalescent COVID-19 samples was the United States, Italy and Spain. Sources were T cells, B-cell-depleted T cells, or PBMCs; the material itself was cDNA or gDNA.

Per the original methods: Amplification of reference gene primers was used by the study to estimate nucleated cell counts. Method: immunoSEQ multiplex PCR; TCRdb's copy keeps in-frame clones and lacks some. From that table come the V and J calls and clone size; the DNA was used to work out D and trimming. Here the sample spans a few hundred thousand clones, 88% being singletons. Germline CDR1 is LNHDA and CDR2 is SQIVND (reference sequence). Trimming stripped 4 bases from V and 0 bases from J, with 18 bases between. CDR3 length: 17 residues. The source of this sequence is a human donor in a cohort sampled during active COVID-19. The material sequenced was peripheral blood. The chain has TRBV19 and TRBJ1-1, with a tentative D call TRBD1 (6 bases). The CDR3 DNA follows: TGTGCCAGTAGTAAGCTGTCCGTCGGGACACTGAACACTGAAGCTTTCTTT. Its protein product is CASSKLSVGTLNTEAFF.